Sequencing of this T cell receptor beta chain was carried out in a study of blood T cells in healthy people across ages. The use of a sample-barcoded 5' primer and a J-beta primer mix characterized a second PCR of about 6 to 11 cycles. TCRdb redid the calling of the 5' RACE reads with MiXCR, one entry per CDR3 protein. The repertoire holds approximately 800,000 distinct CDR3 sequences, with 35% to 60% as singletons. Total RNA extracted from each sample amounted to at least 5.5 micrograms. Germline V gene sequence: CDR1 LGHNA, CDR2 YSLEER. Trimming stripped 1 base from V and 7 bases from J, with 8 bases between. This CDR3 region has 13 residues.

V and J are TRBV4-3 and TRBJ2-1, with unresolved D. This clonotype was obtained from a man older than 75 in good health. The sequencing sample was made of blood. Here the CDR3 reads CASSQGSRNEQFF. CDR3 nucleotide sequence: TGCGCCAGCAGCCAAGGTTCACGGAATGAGCAGTTCTTC.